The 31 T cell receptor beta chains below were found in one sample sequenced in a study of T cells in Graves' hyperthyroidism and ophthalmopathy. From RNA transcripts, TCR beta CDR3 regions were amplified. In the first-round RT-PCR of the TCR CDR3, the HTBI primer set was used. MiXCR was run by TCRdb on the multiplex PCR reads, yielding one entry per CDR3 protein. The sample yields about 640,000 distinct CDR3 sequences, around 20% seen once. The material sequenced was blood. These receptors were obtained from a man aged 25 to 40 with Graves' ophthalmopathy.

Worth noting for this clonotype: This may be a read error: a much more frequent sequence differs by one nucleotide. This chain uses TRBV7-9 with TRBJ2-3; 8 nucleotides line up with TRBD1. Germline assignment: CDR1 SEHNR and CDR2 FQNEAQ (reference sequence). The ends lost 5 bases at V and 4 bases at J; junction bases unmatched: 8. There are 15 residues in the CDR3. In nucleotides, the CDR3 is TGTGCCAGCAGCAAGACAGGGGCGTACGCAGATACGCAGTATTTT. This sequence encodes CASSKTGAYADTQYF. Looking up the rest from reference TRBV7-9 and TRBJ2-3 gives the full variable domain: DTGVSQNPRHKITKRGQNVTFRCDPISEHNRLYWYRQTLGQGPEFLTYFQNEAQLEKSRLLSDRFSAERPKGSFSTLEIQRTEQGDSAMYLCASSKTGAYADTQYFGPGTRLTVL.

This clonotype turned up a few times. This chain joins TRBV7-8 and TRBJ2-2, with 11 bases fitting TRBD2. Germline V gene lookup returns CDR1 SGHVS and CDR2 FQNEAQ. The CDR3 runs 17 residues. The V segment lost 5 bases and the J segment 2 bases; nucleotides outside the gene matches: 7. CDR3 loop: CASSAKTSGANTGELFF. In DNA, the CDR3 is TGTGCCAGCAGCGCCAAGACTAGCGGGGCTAACACCGGGGAGCTGTTTTTT.

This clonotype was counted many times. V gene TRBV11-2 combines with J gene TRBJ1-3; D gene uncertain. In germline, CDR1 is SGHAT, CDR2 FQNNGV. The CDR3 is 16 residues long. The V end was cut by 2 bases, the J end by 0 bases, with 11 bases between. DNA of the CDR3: TGTGCCAGCAGCTTACTACAGTCTCTCTCTGGAAACACCATATATTTT. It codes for CASSLLQSLSGNTIYF.

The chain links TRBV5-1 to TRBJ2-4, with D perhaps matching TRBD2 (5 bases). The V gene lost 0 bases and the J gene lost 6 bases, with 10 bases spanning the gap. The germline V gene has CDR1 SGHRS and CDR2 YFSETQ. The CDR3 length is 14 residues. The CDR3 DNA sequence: TGCGCCAGCAGCTTGGGGAGTGCGGGAAACATTCAGTACTTC. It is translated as CASSLGSAGNIQYF.

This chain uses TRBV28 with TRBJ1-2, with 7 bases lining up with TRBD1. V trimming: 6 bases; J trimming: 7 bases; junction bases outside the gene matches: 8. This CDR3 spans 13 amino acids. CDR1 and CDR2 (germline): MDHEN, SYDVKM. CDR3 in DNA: TGTGCCAGCAGGGATACAGGGGAGTTTGGCTACACCTTC. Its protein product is CASRDTGEFGYTF.

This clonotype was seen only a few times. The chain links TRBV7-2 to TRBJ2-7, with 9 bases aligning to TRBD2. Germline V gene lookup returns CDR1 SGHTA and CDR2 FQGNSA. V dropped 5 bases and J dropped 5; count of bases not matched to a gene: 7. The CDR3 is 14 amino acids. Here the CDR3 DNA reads TGTGCCAGCAGCCTTAGCGGGAGACCCCACGAGCAGTACTTC. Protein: CASSLSGRPHEQYF. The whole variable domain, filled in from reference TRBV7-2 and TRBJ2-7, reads GAGVSQSPSNKVTEKGKDVELRCDPISGHTALYWYRQSLGQGLEFLIYFQGNSAPDKSGLPSDRFSAERTGGSVSTLTIQRTQQEDSAVYLCASSLSGRPHEQYFGPGTRLTVT.

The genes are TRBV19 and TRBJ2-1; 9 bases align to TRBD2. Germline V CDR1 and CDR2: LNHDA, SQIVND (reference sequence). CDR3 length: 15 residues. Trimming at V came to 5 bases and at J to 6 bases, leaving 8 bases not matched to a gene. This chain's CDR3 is CASSPLAGELNEQFF. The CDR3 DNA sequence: TGTGCCAGTAGTCCATTAGCGGGAGAGCTCAATGAGCAGTTCTTC.

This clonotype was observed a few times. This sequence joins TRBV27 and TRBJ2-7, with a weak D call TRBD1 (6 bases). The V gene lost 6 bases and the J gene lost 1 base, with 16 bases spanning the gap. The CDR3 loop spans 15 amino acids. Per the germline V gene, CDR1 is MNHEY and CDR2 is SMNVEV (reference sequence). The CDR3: CASRVGARGSYEQYF. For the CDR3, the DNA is TGTGCCAGCAGAGTCGGGGCAAGGGGGTCCTACGAGCAGTACTTC.

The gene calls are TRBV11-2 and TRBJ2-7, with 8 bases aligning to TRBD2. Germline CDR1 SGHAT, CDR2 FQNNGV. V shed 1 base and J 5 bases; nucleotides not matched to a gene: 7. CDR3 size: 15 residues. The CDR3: CASSLGGRRGDEQYF. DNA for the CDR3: TGTGCCAGCAGCTTAGGCGGGAGGCGAGGAGACGAGCAGTACTTC.

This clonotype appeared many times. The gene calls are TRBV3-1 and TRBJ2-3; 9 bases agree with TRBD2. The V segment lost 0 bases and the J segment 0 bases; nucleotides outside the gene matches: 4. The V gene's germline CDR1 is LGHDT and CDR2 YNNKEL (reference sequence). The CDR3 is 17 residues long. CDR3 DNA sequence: TGTGCCAGCAGCCAAGAAGGACTAGCGACTAGCACAGATACGCAGTATTTT. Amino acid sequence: CASSQEGLATSTDTQYF.

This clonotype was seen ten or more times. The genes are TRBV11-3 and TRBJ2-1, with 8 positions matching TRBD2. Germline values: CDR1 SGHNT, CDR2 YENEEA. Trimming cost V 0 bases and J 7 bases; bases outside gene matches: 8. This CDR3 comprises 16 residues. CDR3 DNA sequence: TGTGCCAGCAGCTTAGATGGGACTAGACTGGGGAATGAGCAGTTCTTC. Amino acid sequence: CASSLDGTRLGNEQFF. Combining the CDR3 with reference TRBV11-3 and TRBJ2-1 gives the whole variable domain EAGVVQSPRYKIIEKKQPVAFWCNPISGHNTLYWYLQNLGQGPELLIRYENEEAVDDSQLPKDRFSAERLKGVDSTLKIQPAELGDSAVYLCASSLDGTRLGNEQFFGPGTRLTVL.

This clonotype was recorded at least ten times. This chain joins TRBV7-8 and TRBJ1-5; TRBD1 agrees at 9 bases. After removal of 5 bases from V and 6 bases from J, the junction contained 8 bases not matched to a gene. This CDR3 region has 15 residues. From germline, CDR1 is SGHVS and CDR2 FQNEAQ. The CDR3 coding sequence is TGTGCCAGCAGCATCCGGGACAGGGTCGGTCAGCCCCAGCATTTT. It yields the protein CASSIRDRVGQPQHF.

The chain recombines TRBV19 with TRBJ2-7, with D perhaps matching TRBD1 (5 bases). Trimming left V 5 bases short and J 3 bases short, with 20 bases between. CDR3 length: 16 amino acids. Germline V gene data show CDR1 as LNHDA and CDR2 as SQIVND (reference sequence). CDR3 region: CASSVQGGSRIYEQYF. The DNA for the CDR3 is TGTGCCAGTAGTGTTCAGGGTGGTTCTAGAATCTACGAGCAGTACTTC.

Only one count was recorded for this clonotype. CDR3 residues: CASSSLGTRGAYEQYF. The CDR3 DNA reads as TGTGCCAGCAGTTCCCTCGGGACTAGAGGGGCCTACGAGCAGTACTTC. The rearrangement uses TRBV2 and TRBJ2-7; 8 nucleotides agree with TRBD2. V was pared by 5 bases and J by 2 bases, with 11 bases of the junction left unmatched. Germline V gives CDR1 SNHLY, CDR2 FYNNEI. This CDR3 is 16 amino acids long.

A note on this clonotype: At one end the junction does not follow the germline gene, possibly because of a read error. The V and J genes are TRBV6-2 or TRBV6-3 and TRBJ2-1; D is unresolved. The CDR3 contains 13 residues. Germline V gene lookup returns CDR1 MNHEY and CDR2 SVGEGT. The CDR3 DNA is TGTGCCAGCAGTCTGGGGTCCTACAATGAGCAGTCCTTC. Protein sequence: CASSLGSYNEQSF.

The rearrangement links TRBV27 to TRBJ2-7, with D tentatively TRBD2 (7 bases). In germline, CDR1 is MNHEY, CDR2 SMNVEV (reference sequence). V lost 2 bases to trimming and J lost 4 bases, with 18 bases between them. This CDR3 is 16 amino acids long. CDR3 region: CASSLKGLGGRYEQYF. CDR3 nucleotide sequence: TGTGCCAGCAGTTTAAAAGGACTAGGGGGGAGGTACGAGCAGTACTTC.

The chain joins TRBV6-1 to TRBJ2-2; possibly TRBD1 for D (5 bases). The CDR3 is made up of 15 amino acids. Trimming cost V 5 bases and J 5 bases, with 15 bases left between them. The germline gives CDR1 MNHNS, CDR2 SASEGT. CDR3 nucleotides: TGTGCCAGCAGTAGACAGACACGTTCTACCGGGGAGCTGTTTTTT. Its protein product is CASSRQTRSTGELFF.

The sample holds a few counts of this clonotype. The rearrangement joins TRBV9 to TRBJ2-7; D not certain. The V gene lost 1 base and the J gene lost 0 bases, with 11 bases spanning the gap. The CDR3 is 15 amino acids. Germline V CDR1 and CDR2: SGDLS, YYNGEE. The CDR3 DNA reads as TGTGCCAGCAGCGTAAACGTAGGCCTCTCCTACGAGCAGTACTTC. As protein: CASSVNVGLSYEQYF.

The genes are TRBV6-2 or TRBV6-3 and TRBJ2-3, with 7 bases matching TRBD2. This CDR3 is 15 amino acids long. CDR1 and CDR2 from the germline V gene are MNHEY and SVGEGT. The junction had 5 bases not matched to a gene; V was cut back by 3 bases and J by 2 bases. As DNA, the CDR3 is TGTGCCAGCAGTTATGGACTAGGAGTCACAGATACGCAGTATTTT. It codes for CASSYGLGVTDTQYF.

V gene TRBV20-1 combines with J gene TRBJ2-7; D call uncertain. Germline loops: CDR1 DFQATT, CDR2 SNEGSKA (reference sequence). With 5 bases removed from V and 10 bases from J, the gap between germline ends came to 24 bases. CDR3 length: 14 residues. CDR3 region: CSARQAPQPSRQYF. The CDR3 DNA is TGCAGTGCTCGACAAGCCCCCCAGCCAAGCCGACAGTACTTC.

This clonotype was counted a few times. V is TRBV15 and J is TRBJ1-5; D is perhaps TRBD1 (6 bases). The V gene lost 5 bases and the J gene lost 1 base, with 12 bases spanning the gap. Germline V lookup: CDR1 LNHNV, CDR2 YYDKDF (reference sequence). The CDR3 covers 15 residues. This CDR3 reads CATSAVGGSNQPQHF. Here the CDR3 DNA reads TGTGCCACCAGCGCAGTAGGGGGGAGCAATCAGCCCCAGCATTTT.

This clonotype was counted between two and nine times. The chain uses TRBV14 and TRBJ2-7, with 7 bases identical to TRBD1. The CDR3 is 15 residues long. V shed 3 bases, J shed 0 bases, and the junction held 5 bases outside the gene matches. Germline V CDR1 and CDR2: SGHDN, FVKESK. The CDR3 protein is CASSQKTGISYEQYF. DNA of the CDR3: TGTGCCAGCAGCCAGAAGACAGGGATCTCCTACGAGCAGTACTTC. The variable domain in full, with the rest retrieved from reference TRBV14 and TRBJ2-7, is EAGVTQFPSHSVIEKGQTVTLRCDPISGHDNLYWYRRVMGKEIKFLLHFVKESKQDESGMPNNRFLAERTGGTYSTLKVQPAELEDSGVYFCASSQKTGISYEQYFGPGTRLTVT.

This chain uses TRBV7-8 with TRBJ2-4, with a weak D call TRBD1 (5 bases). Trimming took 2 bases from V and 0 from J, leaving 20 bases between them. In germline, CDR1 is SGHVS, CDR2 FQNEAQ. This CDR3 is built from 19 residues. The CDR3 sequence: CASSLNTGNYALAKNIQYF. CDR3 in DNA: TGTGCCAGCAGCTTAAACACAGGAAACTACGCTCTAGCCAAAAACATTCAGTACTTC.

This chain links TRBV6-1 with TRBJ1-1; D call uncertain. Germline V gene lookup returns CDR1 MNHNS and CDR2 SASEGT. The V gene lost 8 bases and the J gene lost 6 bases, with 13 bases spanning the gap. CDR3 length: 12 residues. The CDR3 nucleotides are TGTGCCAGCGCCTTCAATTGGGCTGAAGCTTTCTTT. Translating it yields CASAFNWAEAFF.

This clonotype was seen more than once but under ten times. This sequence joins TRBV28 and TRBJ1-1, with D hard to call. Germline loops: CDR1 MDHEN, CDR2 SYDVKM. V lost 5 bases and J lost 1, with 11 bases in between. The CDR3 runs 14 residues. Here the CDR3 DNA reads TGTGCCAGCAGTCGGTCGGGGTGGAACACTGAAGCTTTCTTT. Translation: CASSRSGWNTEAFF.

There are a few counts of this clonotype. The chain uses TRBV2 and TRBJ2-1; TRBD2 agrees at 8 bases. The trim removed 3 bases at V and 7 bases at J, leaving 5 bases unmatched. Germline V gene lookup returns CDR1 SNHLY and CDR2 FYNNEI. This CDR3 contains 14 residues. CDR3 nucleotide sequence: TGTGCCAGCAGTGACCCGGGACTAGGAAATGAGCAGTTCTTC. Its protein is CASSDPGLGNEQFF.

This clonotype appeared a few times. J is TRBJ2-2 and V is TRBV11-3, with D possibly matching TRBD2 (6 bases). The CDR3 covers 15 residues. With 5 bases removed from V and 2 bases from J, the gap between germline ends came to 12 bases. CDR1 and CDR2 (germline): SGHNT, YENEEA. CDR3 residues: CASSPGEVNTGELFF. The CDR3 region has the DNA TGTGCCAGCAGCCCCGGGGAGGTAAACACCGGGGAGCTGTTTTTT.

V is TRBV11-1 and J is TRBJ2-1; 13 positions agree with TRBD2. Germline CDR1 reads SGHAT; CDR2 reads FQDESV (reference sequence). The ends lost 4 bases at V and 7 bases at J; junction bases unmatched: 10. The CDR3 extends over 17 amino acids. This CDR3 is CASSSDPRTSGRNEQFF. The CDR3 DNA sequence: TGTGCCAGCAGCTCCGACCCTCGGACTAGCGGGAGAAATGAGCAGTTCTTC.

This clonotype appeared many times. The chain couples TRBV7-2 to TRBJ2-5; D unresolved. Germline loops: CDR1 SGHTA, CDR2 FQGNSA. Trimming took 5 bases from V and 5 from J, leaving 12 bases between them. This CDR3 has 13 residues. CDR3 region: CASSPIGRETQYF. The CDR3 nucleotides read TGTGCCAGCAGCCCCATTGGTAGGGAGACCCAGTACTTC.

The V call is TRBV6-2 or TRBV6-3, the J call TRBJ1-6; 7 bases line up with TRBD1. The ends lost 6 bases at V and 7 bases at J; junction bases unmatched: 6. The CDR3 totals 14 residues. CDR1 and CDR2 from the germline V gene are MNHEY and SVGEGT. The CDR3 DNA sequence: TGTGCCAGCAGACGACAGGGAGGCAATTCACCCCTCCACTTT. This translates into CASRRQGGNSPLHF.

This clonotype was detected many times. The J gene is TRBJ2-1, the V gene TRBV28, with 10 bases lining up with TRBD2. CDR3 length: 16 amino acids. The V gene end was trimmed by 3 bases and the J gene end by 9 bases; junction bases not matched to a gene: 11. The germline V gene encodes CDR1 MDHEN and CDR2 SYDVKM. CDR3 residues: CASSLESSGSLGEQFF. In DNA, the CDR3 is TGTGCCAGCAGTTTGGAGTCTAGCGGGAGCCTAGGTGAGCAGTTCTTC.